This record looks at one T cell receptor (beta chain) sequence and its context. The antigen remains unidentified. This is likely a read error, given that the CDR3 carries no conserved phenylalanine or tryptophan at its end. This sample was taken from a study of tumor and adjacent non-tumor tissue in lung cancer. Study-wide results and caveats: Tumor TCR diversity, when higher, was linked to shorter survival. Significantly higher TCR diversity was found in tumor than normal lung. Tumor repertoires had a smaller top 100 clone share than normal lung.

The template was RNA from unsorted bulk tissue. More than 3 cm separated this lung sample from the edge of the tumor. Newly diagnosed lung cancer patients had thoracic surgery in China, August–late 2014, without prior chemotherapy. Three rounds of nested PCR, following a modified ARM-PCR protocol, produced the TCRbeta library. TCRdb re-derived calls from the multiplex PCR reads in MiXCR, one entry per CDR3 protein. In the table there are 90,000 to 100,000 distinct CDR3 sequences, 80% of which are singletons. V lost 11 bases to trimming and J lost 7 bases; unmatched junction nucleotides: 24. The CDR3 spans 17 residues. Per the germline V gene, CDR1 is MRHNA and CDR2 is SNTAGT.

This chain uses TRBV6-4 with TRBJ2-7, with 9 bases that match TRBD2. This clonotype was sampled from a man in his sixties with small cell lung cancer. Material for sequencing was distant non-tumor lung tissue. The CDR3 nucleotides read TGTGCCGGCAATGGTAGCGGGAGAAGTTTTTCCAAAGAAGAGCAGTACCTC. Its protein is CAGNGSGRSFSKEEQYL.